This T cell receptor beta chain stems from a study of blood T cells in healthy people across ages. There were at least 5 micrograms of total RNA extracted from every sample. The CDR3 is 17 residues long. The V segment lost 5 bases and the J segment 2 bases; nucleotides outside the gene matches: 10. CDR1 and CDR2 (germline): SGHTA, FQGNSA. Sample-barcoded 5' priming and a J-beta primer mix drove a second PCR of about 6 to 12 cycles. A template-switch adaptor containing 12 random nucleotides labeled each cDNA molecule. In TCRdb, the 5' RACE reads were re-called with MiXCR into one record per CDR3 protein. The table has 800,000 or so distinct CDR3 sequences, more than 20% seen once. In addition, the sample was reused for a study of T cells of mothers and their children. That work states: Healthy Caucasian mothers, three in number, and their six children were the donors. Across the analysis, no persistent microchimeric T cell clones were detected.

The sequencing input was blood. This receptor was identified in a boy younger than 18 in good health. This sequence joins TRBV7-2 and TRBJ2-3; TRBD2 matches at 10 bases. CDR3 loop: CASSQGPSGSFTDTQYF. The CDR3 nucleotides are TGTGCCAGCAGCCAAGGGCCTAGCGGGAGTTTCACAGATACGCAGTATTTT. The entire variable domain, with the rest obtained from reference TRBV7-2 and TRBJ2-3, is as follows: GAGVSQSPSNKVTEKGKDVELRCDPISGHTALYWYRQSLGQGLEFLIYFQGNSAPDKSGLPSDRFSAERTGGSVSTLTIQRTQQEDSAVYLCASSQGPSGSFTDTQYFGPGTRLTVL.